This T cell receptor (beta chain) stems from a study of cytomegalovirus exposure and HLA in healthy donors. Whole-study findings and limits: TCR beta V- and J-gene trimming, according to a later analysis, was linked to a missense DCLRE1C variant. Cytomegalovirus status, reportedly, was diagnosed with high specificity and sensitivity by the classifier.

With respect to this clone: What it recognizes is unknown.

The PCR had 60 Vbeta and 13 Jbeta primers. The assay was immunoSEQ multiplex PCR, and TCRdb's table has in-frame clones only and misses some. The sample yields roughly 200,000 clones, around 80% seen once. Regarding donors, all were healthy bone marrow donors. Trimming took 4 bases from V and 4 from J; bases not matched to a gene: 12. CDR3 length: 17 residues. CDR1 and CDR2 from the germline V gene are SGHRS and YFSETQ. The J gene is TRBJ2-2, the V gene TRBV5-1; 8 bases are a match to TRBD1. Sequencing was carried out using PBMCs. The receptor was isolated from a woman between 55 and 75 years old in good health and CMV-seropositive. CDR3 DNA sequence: TGCGCCAGCAGCCACCCGACAGGGGTACTCTTCACCGGGGAGCTGTTTTTT. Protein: CASSHPTGVLFTGELFF.